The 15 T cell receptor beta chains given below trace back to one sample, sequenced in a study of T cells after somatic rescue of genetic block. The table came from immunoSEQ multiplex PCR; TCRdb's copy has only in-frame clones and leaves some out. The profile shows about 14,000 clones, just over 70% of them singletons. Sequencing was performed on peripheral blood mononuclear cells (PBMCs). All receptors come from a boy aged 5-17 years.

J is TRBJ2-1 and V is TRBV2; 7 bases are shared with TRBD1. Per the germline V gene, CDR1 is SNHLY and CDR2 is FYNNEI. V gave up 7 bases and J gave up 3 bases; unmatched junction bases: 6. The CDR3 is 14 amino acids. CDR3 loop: CASITGVGYNEQFF. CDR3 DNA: TGTGCCAGCATTACAGGGGTTGGCTACAATGAGCAGTTCTTC.

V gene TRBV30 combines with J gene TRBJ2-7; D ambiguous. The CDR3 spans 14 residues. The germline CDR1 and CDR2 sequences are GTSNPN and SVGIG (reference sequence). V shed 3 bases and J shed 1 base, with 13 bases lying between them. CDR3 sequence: CAWSGYPYSYEQYF. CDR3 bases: TGTGCCTGGAGCGGGTACCCCTATTCCTACGAGCAGTACTTC.

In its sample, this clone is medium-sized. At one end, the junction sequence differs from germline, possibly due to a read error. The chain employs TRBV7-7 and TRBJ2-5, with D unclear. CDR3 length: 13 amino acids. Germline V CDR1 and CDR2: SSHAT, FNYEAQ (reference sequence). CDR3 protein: CASSSWSQETQYF. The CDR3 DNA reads TGTGCTAGCAGCTCCTGGAGCCAAGAGACCCAGTACTTC.

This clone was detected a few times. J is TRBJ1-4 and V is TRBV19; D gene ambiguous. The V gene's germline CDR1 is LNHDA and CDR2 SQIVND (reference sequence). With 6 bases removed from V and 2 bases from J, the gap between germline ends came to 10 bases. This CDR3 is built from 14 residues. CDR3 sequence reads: CASSSDGTNEKLFF. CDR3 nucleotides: TGTGCCAGTAGCTCCGACGGTACTAATGAAAAACTGTTTTTT.

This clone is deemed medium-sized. The CDR3 spells CASSESVLNTGELFF. DNA of the CDR3: TGTGCCAGCAGTGAATCCGTTCTGAACACCGGGGAGCTGTTTTTT. The chain recombines TRBV6-1 with TRBJ2-2; D gene uncertain. The V end was cut by 2 bases, the J end by 1 base, with 8 bases between. The CDR3 has 15 residues. The germline CDR1 and CDR2 sequences are MNHNS and SASEGT.

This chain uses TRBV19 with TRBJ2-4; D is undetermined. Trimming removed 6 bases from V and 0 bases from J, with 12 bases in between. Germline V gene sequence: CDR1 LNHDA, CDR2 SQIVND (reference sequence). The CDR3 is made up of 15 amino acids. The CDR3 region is CASSKIWLAKNIQYF. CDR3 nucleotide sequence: TGTGCCAGTAGCAAAATTTGGTTAGCCAAAAACATTCAGTACTTC.

CDR3 protein: CASSFGGGRLETQYF. The DNA for the CDR3 is TGTGCCAGCAGCTTTGGGGGGGGCCGATTGGAGACCCAGTACTTC. The genes are TRBV5-4 and TRBJ2-5, with a possible D match to TRBD2 (7 bases). Germline loops: CDR1 SGHNT, CDR2 YYREEE (reference sequence). V shed 2 bases and J shed 5 bases, with 16 bases lying between them. The CDR3 is made up of 15 amino acids. Full variable domain (outside the CDR3, taken from reference TRBV5-4 and TRBJ2-5): ETGVTQSPTHLIKTRGQQVTLRCSSQSGHNTVSWYQQALGQGPQFIFQYYREEENGRGNFPPRFSGLQFPNYSSELNVNALELDDSALYLCASSFGGGRLETQYFGPGTRLLVL.

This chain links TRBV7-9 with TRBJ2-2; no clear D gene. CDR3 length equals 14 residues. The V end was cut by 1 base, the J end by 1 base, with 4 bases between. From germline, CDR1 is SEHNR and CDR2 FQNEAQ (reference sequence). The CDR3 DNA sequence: TGTGCCAGCAGCTTAGTCCAGAACACCGGGGAGCTGTTTTTT. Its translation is CASSLVQNTGELFF.

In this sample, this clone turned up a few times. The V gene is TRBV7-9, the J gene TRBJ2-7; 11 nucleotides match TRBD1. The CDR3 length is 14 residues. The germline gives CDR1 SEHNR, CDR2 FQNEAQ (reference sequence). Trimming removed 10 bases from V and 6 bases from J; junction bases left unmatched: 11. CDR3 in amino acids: CATTGTGGSGEQYF. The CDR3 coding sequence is TGTGCCACCACCGGGACAGGGGGTTCTGGCGAGCAGTACTTC.

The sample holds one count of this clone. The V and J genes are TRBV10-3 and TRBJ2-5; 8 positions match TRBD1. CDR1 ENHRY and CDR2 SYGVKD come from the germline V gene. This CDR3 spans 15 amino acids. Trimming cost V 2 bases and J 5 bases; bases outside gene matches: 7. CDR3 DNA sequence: TGTGCCATCAGTGAGCCAGGACAGGGATGGGAGACCCAGTACTTC. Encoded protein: CAISEPGQGWETQYF.

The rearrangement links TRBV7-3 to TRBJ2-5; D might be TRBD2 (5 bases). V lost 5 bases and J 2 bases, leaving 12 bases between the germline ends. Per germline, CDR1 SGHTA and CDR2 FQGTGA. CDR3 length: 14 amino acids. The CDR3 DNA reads TGTGCCAGCAGCATGTTCGGACTGCAAGAGACCCAGTACTTC. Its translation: CASSMFGLQETQYF.

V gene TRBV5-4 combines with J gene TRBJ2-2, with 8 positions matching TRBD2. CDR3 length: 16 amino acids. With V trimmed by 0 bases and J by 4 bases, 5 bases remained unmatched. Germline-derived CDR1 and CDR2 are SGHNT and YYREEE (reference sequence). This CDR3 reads CASSLGAGVGTGELFF. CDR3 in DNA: TGTGCCAGCAGCTTGGGAGCGGGGGTTGGCACCGGGGAGCTGTTTTTT. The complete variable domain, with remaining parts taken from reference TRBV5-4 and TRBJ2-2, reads ETGVTQSPTHLIKTRGQQVTLRCSSQSGHNTVSWYQQALGQGPQFIFQYYREEENGRGNFPPRFSGLQFPNYSSELNVNALELDDSALYLCASSLGAGVGTGELFFGEGSRLTVL.

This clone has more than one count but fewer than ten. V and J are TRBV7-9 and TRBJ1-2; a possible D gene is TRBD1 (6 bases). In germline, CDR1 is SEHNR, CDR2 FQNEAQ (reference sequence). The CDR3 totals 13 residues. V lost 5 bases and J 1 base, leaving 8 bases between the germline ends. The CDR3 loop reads CASSRQVNYGYTF. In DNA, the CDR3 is TGTGCCAGCAGCCGACAGGTTAACTATGGCTACACCTTC.

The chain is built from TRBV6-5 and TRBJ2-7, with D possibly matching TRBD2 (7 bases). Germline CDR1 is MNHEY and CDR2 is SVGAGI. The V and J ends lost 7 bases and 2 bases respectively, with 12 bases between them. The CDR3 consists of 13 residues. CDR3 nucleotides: TGTGCCAGCACCCGGGGGGCAACCTACGAGCAGTACTTC. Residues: CASTRGATYEQYF.

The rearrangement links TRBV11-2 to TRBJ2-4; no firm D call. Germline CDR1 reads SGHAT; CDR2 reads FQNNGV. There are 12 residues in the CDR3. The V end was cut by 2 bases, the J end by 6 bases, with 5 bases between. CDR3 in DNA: TGTGCCAGCAGCTTATCCGCAAACATTCAGTACTTC. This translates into CASSLSANIQYF. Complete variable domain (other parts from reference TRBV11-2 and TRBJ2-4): EAGVAQSPRYKIIEKRQSVAFWCNPISGHATLYWYQQILGQGPKLLIQFQNNGVVDDSQLPKDRFSAERLKGVDSTLKIQPAKLEDSAVYLCASSLSANIQYFGAGTRLSVL.